Listed here is a single T cell receptor beta chain. The CDR3 is 21 residues long. V dropped 5 bases and J dropped 4 bases, with 30 bases sitting between them. The germline V gene has CDR1 MDHEN and CDR2 SYDVKM. The sample comes from a study of blood T cell repertoires in COVID-19. Study summary: Researchers got acute and convalescent COVID-19 samples from the United States, Italy and Spain. PBMCs, B-cell-depleted T cells, or T cells were the source of the cDNA or gDNA that made up the material.

Methods used by the authors: Quantification of nucleated cells was approximated via reference gene primer amplification. Libraries were prepared by immunoSEQ multiplex PCR; TCRdb keeps only in-frame clonotypes and omits some of them. The V and J calls and clone size are taken from that table; D and trimming were inferred from the DNA. There are 60,000 to 85,000 clones in the sample; 75% to 85% occur only once, and about 6% lies in the top ten. Sample: peripheral blood. The receptor's source is a woman aged 55 to 70 with acute or convalescent COVID-19. The chain couples TRBV28 to TRBJ2-6; D may be TRBD1 (6 bases). The CDR3 spells CASSPRLGAESRQEGANVLTF. The DNA for the CDR3 is TGTGCCAGCAGTCCACGACTGGGGGCGGAGTCACGGCAGGAGGGGGCCAACGTCCTGACTTTC.